Following are 30 T cell receptor beta chains from one sample sequenced in a study of breast tumors, draining lymph nodes, adjacent tissues. TCRdb used MiXCR to reprocess the multiplex PCR reads, holding one entry per CDR3 protein. Here the sample spans 150,000 to 200,000 distinct CDR3 sequences, roughly 31% being singletons. The lymph nodes were axillary draining lymph nodes from breast cancer patients. The specimen sequenced was axillary lymph node tissue. Receptors originate from a female donor with breast cancer. Some clones in this sample may be carry-over from other donors' samples.

This clonotype has just a few counts. A much larger clone sits a single nucleotide away, making a read error possible. V usage is TRBV6-4 and J usage is TRBJ2-7; TRBD1 agrees at 11 bases. Per the germline V gene, CDR1 is MRHNA and CDR2 is SNTAGT. V lost 1 base and J lost 5; bases outside the gene matches: 13. The CDR3 has 18 amino acids. CDR3 protein: CASSDLFSDRGPEHEQYF. In DNA, the CDR3 is TGTGCCAGCAGTGACTTGTTTTCGGACAGGGGGCCTGAGCACGAGCAGTACTTC.

This clonotype was counted a few times. A clone one base away is much larger, so this may be a read error. The V and J genes are TRBV7-2 and TRBJ2-3; D gene uncertain. This CDR3 contains 13 residues. Per germline, CDR1 SGHTA and CDR2 FQGNSA. V dropped 0 bases and J dropped 2 bases, with 3 bases sitting between them. CDR3 DNA sequence: TGTGCCAGCAGCTTAGCCGTCACAGATACGCAGTATTTT. Translating gives CASSLAVTDTQYF.

There are many counts of this clonotype. This CDR3 reads CASSVAERGDTGELFF. For the CDR3, the DNA is TGTGCCAGCAGCGTAGCAGAGCGGGGGGATACCGGGGAGCTGTTTTTT. J is TRBJ2-2 and V is TRBV9; 9 nucleotides match TRBD2. In germline, CDR1 is SGDLS, CDR2 YYNGEE. CDR3 length equals 16 residues. After removal of 0 bases from V and 5 bases from J, the junction contained 5 bases not matched to a gene.

The CDR3, as DNA: TGTGCCAGCACCACCACAGAGGGTACGCAGTATTTT. It encodes CASTTTEGTQYF. The chain combines TRBV6-6 with TRBJ2-3, with D possibly TRBD2 on 5 matching bases. V was pared by 7 bases and J by 8 bases, with 13 bases between. The CDR3 contains 12 residues. From germline, CDR1 is MNHNY and CDR2 SVGAGI (reference sequence).

The chain joins TRBV2 to TRBJ2-5; D possibly matches TRBD1 or TRBD2 (7 bases each). V lost 3 bases and J 1 base, leaving 9 bases between the germline ends. CDR3 length: 14 amino acids. Germline V CDR1 and CDR2: SNHLY, FYNNEI. The DNA of the CDR3 is TGTGCCAGCAGTGACAGGGGGGGCCAAGAGACCCAGTACTTC. Translated, it gives CASSDRGGQETQYF.

This chain links TRBV11-2 with TRBJ2-2, with D perhaps TRBD1 or TRBD2 (5 bases each). Germline V gene data show CDR1 as SGHAT and CDR2 as FQNNGV. This CDR3 has 15 residues. V lost 5 bases to trimming and J lost 4 bases, with 14 bases between them. The CDR3, as DNA: TGTGCCAGCAGCCTCGAGGGGAGAACCACCGGGGAGCTGTTTTTT. Translation gives CASSLEGRTTGELFF.

This clonotype was observed many times. The chain joins TRBV20-1 to TRBJ2-7; D not certain. CDR1 and CDR2 (germline): DFQATT, SNEGSKA (reference sequence). The CDR3 runs to 13 residues. Trimming pared 2 bases from V and 4 bases from J, leaving 12 bases between. CDR3 residues: CSARQTAGYEQYF. The CDR3 bases are TGCAGTGCTAGACAGACGGCTGGTTACGAGCAGTACTTC.

Of note for this clonotype: With a much larger clone just one base away, this may be a read error. CDR3 amino acids: CASSEVPTPGEAQYF. In nucleotides, the CDR3 is TGTGCCAGCAGTGAAGTGCCGACCCCGGGGGAGGCCCAGTACTTC. V usage is TRBV10-3 and J usage is TRBJ2-5; D possibly corresponds to TRBD2 (6 bases). Germline V gene data show CDR1 as ENHRY and CDR2 as SYGVKD. The CDR3 consists of 15 residues.

This clonotype was detected many times. CDR3 coding DNA: TGCGCCAGCAGCTTAGAAGGGATCACAGATACGCAGTATTTT. It codes for CASSLEGITDTQYF. This chain connects TRBV5-1 to TRBJ2-3; D uncertain. Trimming left V 2 bases short and J 2 bases short, with 9 bases between. There are 14 residues in the CDR3. Germline CDR1 reads SGHRS; CDR2 reads YFSETQ.

The rearrangement links TRBV20-1 to TRBJ1-3; TRBD1 matches 7 bases. V shed 6 bases and J 7 bases; nucleotides not matched to a gene: 9. CDR3 size: 13 residues. The V gene's germline CDR1 is DFQATT and CDR2 SNEGSKA (reference sequence). CDR3 nucleotides: TGCAGTGCGATGGGGACAGCGGAGAACACCATATATTTT. Amino acids: CSAMGTAENTIYF.

Regarding this clonotype: This may come from a read error, since a much larger clone is one base off. This rearrangement joins TRBV6-1 to TRBJ2-5, with 12 positions matching TRBD1. CDR1 is MNHNS and CDR2 is SASEGT in the germline V gene. The CDR3 runs 15 residues. V lost 5 bases, J lost 5 bases, and 6 bases stayed unmatched. The CDR3 loop is CASSQWDRGPETQYF. The CDR3 nucleotides are TGTGCCAGCAGTCAATGGGACAGGGGGCCTGAGACCCAGTACTTC.

This clonotype was recorded many times. The V call is TRBV9, the J call TRBJ2-5; the D is unclear. The CDR3 contains 13 residues. The germline V gene encodes CDR1 SGDLS and CDR2 YYNGEE. V was clipped by 0 bases and J by 5 bases, with 8 bases between them. The CDR3 bases are TGTGCCAGCAGCGTAGAGGTCGCCGAGACCCAGTACTTC. Translated, it gives CASSVEVAETQYF.

As regards this clonotype: Being one base from a much bigger clone, this may be a read error. The chain uses TRBV5-1 and TRBJ2-5; 11 bases match TRBD1. This CDR3 contains 15 residues. Germline V lookup: CDR1 SGHRS, CDR2 YFSETQ. As DNA, the CDR3 is TGCGCCTGCAGCCCTTGGACAGGGGGCGAAGAGACCCAGTACTTC. Translated, it gives CACSPWTGGEETQYF.

This clonotype was counted at least ten times. One end of the junction fails to match germline, which may point to a read error. This chain connects TRBV7-2 to TRBJ1-2, with D perhaps matching TRBD1 (6 bases). Germline V gene lookup returns CDR1 SGHTA and CDR2 FQGNSA. This CDR3 contains 15 residues. For the CDR3, the DNA is TGTGCCAGCAGCCTATATCAGGACAGTTACTATGGCTACCCCTTC. This encodes CASSLYQDSYYGYPF.

This sequence joins TRBV11-3 and TRBJ1-4; unclear D gene. This CDR3 region has 15 residues. The germline V gene encodes CDR1 SGHNT and CDR2 YENEEA. The V gene lost 1 base and the J gene lost 5 bases, with 11 bases spanning the gap. The CDR3 DNA follows: TGTGCCAGCAGCTTAGTTGCTAGACCCAATGAAAAACTGTTTTTT. Translated: CASSLVARPNEKLFF. The full variable domain, its missing parts supplied by reference TRBV11-3 and TRBJ1-4, is EAGVVQSPRYKIIEKKQPVAFWCNPISGHNTLYWYLQNLGQGPELLIRYENEEAVDDSQLPKDRFSAERLKGVDSTLKIQPAELGDSAVYLCASSLVARPNEKLFFGSGTQLSVL.

This clonotype was seen at least ten times. V gene TRBV7-3 combines with J gene TRBJ2-1, with TRBD2 matching over 8 bases. The CDR3 has 15 amino acids. V trimming: 5 bases; J trimming: 2 bases; junction bases outside the gene matches: 5. Germline-derived CDR1 and CDR2 are SGHTA and FQGTGA. The DNA for the CDR3 is TGTGCCAGCAGCCAGGCGGGGGGACCCTACAATGAGCAGTTCTTC. Its protein is CASSQAGGPYNEQFF.

V and J are TRBV2 and TRBJ1-2; unclear D gene. The CDR3 runs to 14 residues. CDR1 is SNHLY and CDR2 is FYNNEI in the germline V gene. Trimming took off 7 bases at V and 5 bases at J, with 17 bases between the two ends. The CDR3 nucleotides read TGTGCCAGCACCCTGGGTGGGCGCACTTATGGCTACACCTTC. Its protein product is CASTLGGRTYGYTF. The variable domain in full, with the rest retrieved from reference TRBV2 and TRBJ1-2, is EPEVTQTPSHQVTQMGQEVILRCVPISNHLYFYWYRQILGQKVEFLVSFYNNEISEKSEIFDDQFSVERPDGSNFTLKIRSTKLEDSAMYFCASTLGGRTYGYTFGSGTRLTVV.

This clonotype was seen repeatedly, ten times or more. This chain uses TRBV18 with TRBJ2-5, with D perhaps being TRBD1 or TRBD2 (6 bases each). CDR1 is KGHSH, CDR2 LQKENI, per germline. CDR3 length: 15 amino acids. Trimming pared 1 base from V and 5 bases from J, leaving 14 bases between. The CDR3 region has the DNA TGTGCCAGCTCACCACAGGGGGGCTCACGGGAGACCCAGTACTTC. Translated: CASSPQGGSRETQYF.

This clonotype has at least ten counts. The V gene is TRBV9, the J gene TRBJ2-3; 11 bases align to TRBD2. Germline V CDR1 and CDR2: SGDLS, YYNGEE. V was pared by 2 bases and J by 0 bases, with 5 bases of the junction left unmatched. The CDR3 is 17 amino acids. CDR3 in amino acids: CASSVRGLADSTDTQYF. CDR3 nucleotides: TGTGCCAGCAGCGTGAGGGGACTAGCGGATAGCACAGATACGCAGTATTTT.

This clonotype was detected many times. J is TRBJ2-3 and V is TRBV5-6; 10 bases fit TRBD1. The CDR3 totals 19 residues. J lost 4 bases, V lost 4 bases, and 18 bases had no gene match. Germline-derived CDR1 and CDR2 are SGHDT and YYEEEE. CDR3 in amino acids: CASSLRQGAHYSGADTQYF. CDR3 DNA: TGTGCCAGCAGCCTTAGACAGGGGGCCCACTACTCCGGCGCAGATACGCAGTATTTT.

The chain is built from TRBV6-2 or TRBV6-3 and TRBJ2-1; 8 bases fit TRBD2. Per germline, CDR1 MNHEY and CDR2 SVGEGT. This CDR3 region has 15 residues. J was trimmed by 5 bases and V by 7 bases; bases with no gene match: 10. CDR3 in amino acids: CASTSRGGRDNEQFF. The CDR3 nucleotides read TGTGCCAGCACCTCCCGGGGGGGCCGCGACAATGAGCAGTTCTTC.

This clonotype was recorded at least ten times. This chain connects TRBV19 to TRBJ1-5; D not resolved. This CDR3 has 14 residues. The germline gives CDR1 LNHDA, CDR2 SQIVND (reference sequence). Between the trimmed V and J ends, which lost 5 bases and 1 base, there was a span of 9 bases. As DNA, the CDR3 is TGTGCCAGTAGTGGGCAGACGAGCAATCAGCCCCAGCATTTT. It is translated as CASSGQTSNQPQHF.

This chain joins TRBV11-2 and TRBJ2-5; D may be TRBD2 (6 bases). Germline-derived CDR1 and CDR2 are SGHAT and FQNNGV. V was cut by 1 base and J by 6 bases, with 9 bases left in between. CDR3 size: 13 residues. The CDR3 DNA follows: TGTGCCAGCAGCTTAGGTGCGGGAAAGACCCAGTACTTC. Protein: CASSLGAGKTQYF.

This clonotype was picked up a small number of times. This rearrangement joins TRBV28 to TRBJ2-3; possibly TRBD2 for D (6 bases). The CDR3 has 17 amino acids. Germline assignment: CDR1 MDHEN and CDR2 SYDVKM. Between the trimmed V and J ends, which lost 9 bases and 0 bases, there was a span of 22 bases. CDR3 nucleotide sequence: TGTGCCAGAGTTCCCTCTCCCGGGGGTAGGAGCACAGATACGCAGTATTTT. This translates into CARVPSPGGRSTDTQYF. Together with reference TRBV28 and TRBJ2-3, the CDR3 gives the full variable domain: DVKVTQSSRYLVKRTGEKVFLECVQDMDHENMFWYRQDPGLGLRLIYFSYDVKMKEKGDIPEGYSVSREKKERFSLILESASTNQTSMYLCARVPSPGGRSTDTQYFGPGTRLTVL.

This clonotype showed up many times. The chain recombines TRBV9 with TRBJ2-5, with 8 positions matching TRBD1. Germline CDR1 SGDLS, CDR2 YYNGEE. The CDR3 runs to 16 residues. V lost 0 bases, J lost 0 bases, and 4 bases stayed unmatched. DNA for the CDR3: TGTGCCAGCAGCGTAGGGACAGGGTCGTACCAAGAGACCCAGTACTTC. Amino acid sequence: CASSVGTGSYQETQYF.

This rearrangement joins TRBV15 to TRBJ2-1; 10 bases match TRBD1. Germline V gene lookup returns CDR1 LNHNV and CDR2 YYDKDF (reference sequence). This CDR3 has 16 residues. J was trimmed by 8 bases and V by 3 bases; bases with no gene match: 10. CDR3 nucleotide sequence: TGTGCCACCAGCAGCGCGACCGGGACAGGGGTGGATGAGCAGTTCTTC. Translation: CATSSATGTGVDEQFF.

Ten or more counts support this clonotype. J is TRBJ2-7 and V is TRBV5-8, with D hard to call. Deletions cut 4 bases from V and 0 bases from J, with 17 bases between. This CDR3 comprises 16 residues. Germline CDR1 reads SGHTS; CDR2 reads YDEGEE. The CDR3 loop is CASSAGVGRSSYEQYF. The DNA of the CDR3 is TGTGCCAGCAGCGCTGGGGTGGGCCGTAGCTCCTACGAGCAGTACTTC.

At least ten counts were recorded for this clonotype. This chain links TRBV11-2 with TRBJ2-3; TRBD2 is a possible D gene (6 bases). With 5 bases removed from V and 3 bases from J, the gap between germline ends came to 15 bases. This CDR3 spans 15 amino acids. Germline V gene lookup returns CDR1 SGHAT and CDR2 FQNNGV. DNA of the CDR3: TGTGCCAGCAGCCGTAGAGGAGCGGGTACAGATACGCAGTATTTT. The encoded protein is CASSRRGAGTDTQYF.

This clonotype was detected ten times or more. The chain is built from TRBV19 and TRBJ2-1, with 12 nucleotides matching TRBD1. Germline V gene data show CDR1 as LNHDA and CDR2 as SQIVND (reference sequence). With 4 bases clipped from V and 8 bases from J, the junction kept 6 bases outside the gene matches. The CDR3 runs to 15 residues. The CDR3 is CASSTLGQGADEQFF. CDR3 nucleotide sequence: TGTGCCAGTAGTACTTTGGGACAGGGGGCGGATGAGCAGTTCTTC.

The chain employs TRBV18 and TRBJ1-2, with D possibly TRBD1 on 6 matching bases. The CDR3 runs to 16 residues. Germline V lookup: CDR1 KGHSH, CDR2 LQKENI. V was shortened by 1 base and J by 4 bases, with 16 bases between the two germline ends. The CDR3 DNA reads as TGTGCCAGCTCACCACGGGACATTGTAACGAGCTATGGCTACACCTTC. This sequence encodes CASSPRDIVTSYGYTF.